This T cell receptor (beta chain) was found in a study of graft-versus-host responses after intestinal transplantation. Overall study context: Anti-thymocyte globulin induction was given to all recipients, followed by tacrolimus and steroids for roughly 3 years.

This table comes from immunoSEQ multiplex PCR, and its TCRdb copy is limited to in-frame clones, with some not included. The table lists over 70,000 clones, approximately 96% of them singletons. The V gene's germline CDR1 is LNHDA and CDR2 SQIVND (reference sequence). The CDR3 runs to 15 residues. Germline trimming cut 3 bases from V and 3 bases from J; bases unmatched to any gene: 2. Regarding the study as a whole: Allograft clonal ratios (graft-versus-host to host-versus-graft) were high in patients who had graft-donor T cell macrochimerism. GvH clonotypes were identified within recipient marrow, with a subset emerging first in ileum or blood.

As to this clone: Its antigen is currently unknown.

The chain employs TRBV19 and TRBJ2-7, with TRBD2 identical over 13 bases. The material sequenced was unstimulated CD8+ T cells sorted from spleen or lymph node cells, taken before intestinal transplant. The sequence derives from a human donor who received an intestinal transplant. Written as DNA, the CDR3 is TGTGCCAGTAGTATCCGACTAGCGGGAGGCTACGAGCAGTACTTC. This encodes CASSIRLAGGYEQYF.